This entry describes one T cell receptor (beta chain). Its antigen is undetermined. Germline V gene data show CDR1 as WSHSY and CDR2 as SAAADI. The CDR3 runs 13 residues. The V gene lost 6 bases and the J gene lost 5 bases, with 13 bases spanning the gap. The protocol was immunoSEQ multiplex PCR, while the TCRdb copy is restricted to in-frame clones and leaves out a portion. Of about 71,000 clones listed, roughly 87% were seen once; the top ten hold about 1.3%. The data were taken from a study of graft-versus-host responses after intestinal transplantation. This chain connects TRBV10-2 to TRBJ1-1; a possible D gene is TRBD1 (6 bases). The origin of this receptor is a human donor who received an intestinal transplant. Sequenced here: unstimulated CD8+ T cells sorted from spleen or lymph node cells, sampled before intestinal transplant. CDR3 sequence reads: CASRPRGSTEAFF. In nucleotides, the CDR3 is TGCGCCAGCAGACCGAGGGGGTCGACTGAAGCTTTCTTT.